This T cell receptor beta chain was observed in a study of shared clonotypes between healthy human individuals. Study-level points and caveats: The genetic and exposure-history diversity represented was limited by few donors. Measured sharing among donors was expected to vary with sequencing depth.

All donors were Caucasian adults living in Nashville, Tennessee. It was into CD45RA+ naive and CD45RA-negative memory subsets that the CD4+ cells were split. CDR3 size: 14 residues. Trimming at V came to 4 bases and at J to 4 bases, leaving 4 bases not matched to a gene. Germline values: CDR1 SGHRS, CDR2 YFSETQ. This clone came up a few times. The antigen is undetermined. Produced via immunoSEQ multiplex PCR; TCRdb's table is partial and in-frame only. Here the sample spans about 1,500,000 clones, 96% being singletons. This sequence originates from a young man in good health. Sequencing was carried out using naive CD4+ T cells sorted from blood. Stated subset: CD45RA+ positively selected. V is TRBV5-1 and J is TRBJ1-4; 7 nucleotides align to TRBD1. The CDR3 protein is CASSEQGLNEKLFF. CDR3 DNA sequence: TGCGCCAGCAGCGAACAGGGGCTTAATGAAAAACTGTTTTTT.